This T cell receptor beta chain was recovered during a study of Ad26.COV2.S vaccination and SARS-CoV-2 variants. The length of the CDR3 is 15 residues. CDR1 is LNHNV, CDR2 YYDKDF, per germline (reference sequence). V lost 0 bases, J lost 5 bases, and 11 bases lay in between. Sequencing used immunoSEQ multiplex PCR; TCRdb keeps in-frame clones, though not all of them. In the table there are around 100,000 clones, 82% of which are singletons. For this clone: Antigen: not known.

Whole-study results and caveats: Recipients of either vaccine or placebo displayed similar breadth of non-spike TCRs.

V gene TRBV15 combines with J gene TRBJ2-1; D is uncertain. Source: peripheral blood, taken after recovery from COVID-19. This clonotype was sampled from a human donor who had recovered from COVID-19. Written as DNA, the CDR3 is TGTGCCACCAGCAGAGACAGGTCAGTTAACAATGAGCAGTTCTTC. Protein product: CATSRDRSVNNEQFF.